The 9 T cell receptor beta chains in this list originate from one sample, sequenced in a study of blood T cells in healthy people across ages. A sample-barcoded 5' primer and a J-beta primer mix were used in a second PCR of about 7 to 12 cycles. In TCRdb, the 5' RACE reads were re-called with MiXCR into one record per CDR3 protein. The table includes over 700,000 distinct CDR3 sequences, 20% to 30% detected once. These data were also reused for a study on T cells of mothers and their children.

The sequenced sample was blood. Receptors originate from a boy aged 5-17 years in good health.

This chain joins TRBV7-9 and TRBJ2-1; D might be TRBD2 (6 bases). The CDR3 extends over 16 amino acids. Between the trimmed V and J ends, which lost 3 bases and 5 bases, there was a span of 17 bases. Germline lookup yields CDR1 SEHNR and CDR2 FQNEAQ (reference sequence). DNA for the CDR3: TGTGCCAGCAGCTTGGTCCGGGACTCCGCCAACAATGAGCAGTTCTTC. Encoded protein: CASSLVRDSANNEQFF.

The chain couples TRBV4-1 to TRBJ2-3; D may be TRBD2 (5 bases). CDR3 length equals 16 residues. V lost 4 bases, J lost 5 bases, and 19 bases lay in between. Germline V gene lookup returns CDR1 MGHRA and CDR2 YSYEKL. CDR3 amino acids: CASSRSSQEAGDTQYF. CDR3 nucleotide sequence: TGCGCCAGCAGCCGGAGTAGCCAGGAGGCTGGAGATACGCAGTATTTT.

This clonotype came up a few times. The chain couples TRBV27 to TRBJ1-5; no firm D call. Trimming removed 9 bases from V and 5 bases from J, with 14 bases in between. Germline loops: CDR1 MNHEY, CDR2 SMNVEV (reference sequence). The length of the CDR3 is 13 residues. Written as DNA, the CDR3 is TGTGCCAGTAAAACCTCGGTAGATCAGCCCCAGCATTTT. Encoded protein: CASKTSVDQPQHF.

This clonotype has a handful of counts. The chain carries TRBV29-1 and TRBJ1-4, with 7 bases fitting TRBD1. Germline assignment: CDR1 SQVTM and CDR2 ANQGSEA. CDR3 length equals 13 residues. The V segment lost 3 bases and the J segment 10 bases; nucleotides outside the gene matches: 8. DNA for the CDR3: TGCAGCGTTGACCCTGACAGGGATGGAAAACTGTTTTTT. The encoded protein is CSVDPDRDGKLFF.

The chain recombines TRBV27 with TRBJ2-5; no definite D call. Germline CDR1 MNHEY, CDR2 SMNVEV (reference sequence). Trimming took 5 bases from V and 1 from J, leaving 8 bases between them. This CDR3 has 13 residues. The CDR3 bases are TGTGCCAGCAGTCCTCTATCCCAAGAGACCCAGTACTTC. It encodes CASSPLSQETQYF.

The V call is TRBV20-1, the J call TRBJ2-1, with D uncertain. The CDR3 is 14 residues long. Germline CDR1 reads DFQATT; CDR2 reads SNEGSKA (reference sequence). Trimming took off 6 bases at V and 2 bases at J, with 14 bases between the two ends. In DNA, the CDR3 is TGCAGTGCAGGCGCAGAACTAACCTACAATGAGCAGTTCTTC. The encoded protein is CSAGAELTYNEQFF.

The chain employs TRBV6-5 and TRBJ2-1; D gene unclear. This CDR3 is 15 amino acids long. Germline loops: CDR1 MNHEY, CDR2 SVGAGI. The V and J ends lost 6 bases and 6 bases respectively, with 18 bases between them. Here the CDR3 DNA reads TGTGCCAGCAGCCCCTACACGGAGACCCGCAATGAGCAGTTCTTC. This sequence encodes CASSPYTETRNEQFF.

The CDR3 DNA sequence: TGTGCCAGCAGCCCGGTCCTGATGGGCGGGATCTACGAGCAGTACTTC. Its protein is CASSPVLMGGIYEQYF. The chain is built from TRBV3-1 and TRBJ2-5, with D tentatively TRBD2 (6 bases). The J call could be wrong; TRBJ2-7 is a better fit for the DNA end. The CDR3 runs 16 residues. Germline V lookup: CDR1 LGHDT, CDR2 YNNKEL (reference sequence).

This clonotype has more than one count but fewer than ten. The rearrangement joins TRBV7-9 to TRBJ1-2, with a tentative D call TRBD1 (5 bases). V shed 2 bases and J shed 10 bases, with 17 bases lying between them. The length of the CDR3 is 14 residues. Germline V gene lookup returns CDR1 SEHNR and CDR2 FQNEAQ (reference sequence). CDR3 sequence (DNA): TGTGCCAGCAGCTTACCGGGACCGTCCATACTCTACACCTTC. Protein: CASSLPGPSILYTF.